This TCR beta chain was profiled in a study of blood T cell repertoires in COVID-19. The overall study: Samples taken during acute and convalescent COVID-19 were collected in the United States, Italy and Spain.

Using immunoSEQ multiplex PCR, the repertoire was profiled, and TCRdb retains in-frame clones only, with some absent. The table shows fewer than 250,000 clones, with under 90% occurring only once. J lost 3 bases, V lost 4 bases, and 6 bases had no gene match. Germline V CDR1 and CDR2: KGHSH, LQKENI. The length of the CDR3 is 14 residues. Those enrolled, adults aged 18 to 89 years, came from 20 to 25 US areas. Each exposed participant met a COVID-19 case in the 2 weeks preceding study entry. This chain links TRBV18 with TRBJ2-7, with 7 bases aligning to TRBD1. The receptor comes from a woman between 50 and 59 years old who had been exposed to COVID-19. The source material was PBMCs or T cells enriched from blood (not recorded which). In DNA form, the CDR3 reads TGTGCCAGCTCACTTTCGGGACAGAACTACGAGCAGTACTTC. This gives the protein CASSLSGQNYEQYF.